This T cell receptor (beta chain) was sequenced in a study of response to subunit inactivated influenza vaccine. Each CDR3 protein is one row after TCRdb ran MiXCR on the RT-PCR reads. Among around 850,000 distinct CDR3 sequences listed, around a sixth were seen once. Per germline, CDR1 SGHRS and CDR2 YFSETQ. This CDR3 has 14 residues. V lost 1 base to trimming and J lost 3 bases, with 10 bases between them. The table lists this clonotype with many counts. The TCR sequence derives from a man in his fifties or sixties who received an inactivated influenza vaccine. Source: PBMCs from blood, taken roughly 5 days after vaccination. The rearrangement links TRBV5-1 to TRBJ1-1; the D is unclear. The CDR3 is CASSLNKGYTEAFF. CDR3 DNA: TGCGCCAGCAGCTTGAACAAAGGATACACTGAAGCTTTCTTT.